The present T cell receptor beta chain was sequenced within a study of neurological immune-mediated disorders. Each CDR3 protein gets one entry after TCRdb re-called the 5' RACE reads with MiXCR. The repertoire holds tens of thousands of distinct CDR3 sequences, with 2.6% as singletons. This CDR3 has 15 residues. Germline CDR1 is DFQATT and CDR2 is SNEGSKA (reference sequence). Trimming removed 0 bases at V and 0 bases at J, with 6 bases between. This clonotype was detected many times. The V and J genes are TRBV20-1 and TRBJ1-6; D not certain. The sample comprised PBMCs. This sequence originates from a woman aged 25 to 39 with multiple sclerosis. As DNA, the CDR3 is TGCAGTGCTAGAGAGGAGAGCTCCTATAATTCACCCCTCCACTTT. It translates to CSAREESSYNSPLHF.